This T cell receptor (beta chain) comes out of a study of graft-versus-host responses after intestinal transplantation. Study information: Anti-thymocyte globulin induction preceded about three years of tacrolimus and steroid maintenance in all recipients.

Notes on the study in general: GvH clones detected in recipient marrow included some appearing first in ileum or blood.

Profiled with immunoSEQ multiplex PCR; TCRdb holds only in-frame clones, not every one. The table includes 8,000 to 10,000 clones, 25% to 30% detected once. This CDR3 comprises 14 residues. J was trimmed by 5 bases and V by 1 base; bases with no gene match: 2. Germline values: CDR1 GTSNPN, CDR2 SVGIG (reference sequence). Irradiated stimulators labeled with violet dye, around 200,000 in number, were plated with around 200,000 CFSE-labeled responders. Following the reaction, CD3+CD4+ and CD3+CD8+ responders that were proliferating and CFSE-low underwent sorting. The input for sequencing was alloreactive CD8+ T cells from a mixed lymphocyte reaction culture, taken before transplantation. As to subset: CFSE-low proliferating T cells sorted from approximately 6-day pre-transplant mixed lymphocyte reaction (GvH or HvG direction). The sequence was obtained from a human patient who was an organ donor for intestinal transplantation. This chain uses TRBV30 with TRBJ1-5; 10 bases line up with TRBD1. DNA for the CDR3: TGTGCCTGGAGTGACGGGACAGGGGATCAGCCCCAGCATTTT. Its translation is CAWSDGTGDQPQHF.